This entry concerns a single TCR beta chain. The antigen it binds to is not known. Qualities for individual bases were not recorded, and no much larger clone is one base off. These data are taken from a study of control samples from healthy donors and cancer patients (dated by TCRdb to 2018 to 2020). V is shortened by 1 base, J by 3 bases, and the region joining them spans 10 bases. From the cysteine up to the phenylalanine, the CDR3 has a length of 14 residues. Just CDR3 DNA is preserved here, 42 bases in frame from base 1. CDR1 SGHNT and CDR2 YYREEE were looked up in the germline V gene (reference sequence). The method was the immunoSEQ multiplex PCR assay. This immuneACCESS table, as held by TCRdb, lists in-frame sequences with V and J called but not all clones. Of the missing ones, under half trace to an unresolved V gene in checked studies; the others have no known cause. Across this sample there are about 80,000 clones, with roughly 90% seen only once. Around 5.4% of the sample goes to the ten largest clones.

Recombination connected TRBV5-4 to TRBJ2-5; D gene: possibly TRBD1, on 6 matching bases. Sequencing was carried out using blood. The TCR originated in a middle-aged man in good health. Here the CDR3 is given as CASSLQGGEETQYF. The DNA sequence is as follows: TGTGCCAGCAGCTTGCAAGGGGGAGAAGAGACCCAGTACTTC.